This record covers a single T cell receptor beta chain. The sample belongs to a study of blood T cell repertoires in COVID-19. Source study methods: The assay estimated nucleated cells by amplifying reference gene primers. TCRdb's table, derived via immunoSEQ multiplex PCR, lists solely in-frame clones and lacks some. V and J calls and clone size are as listed in that table; D and trimming were resolved from the DNA. The sample includes some 290,000 clones, about 86% seen only once; the top ten take 3.6%. V was clipped by 7 bases and J by 0 bases, with 20 bases between them. The CDR3 is 16 residues long. Germline CDR1 is SQVTM and CDR2 is ANQGSEA.

The source material was peripheral blood. This TCR was recovered from a man younger than 35 with active or convalescent COVID-19. The V gene is TRBV29-1, the J gene TRBJ2-3; D may be TRBD1 (6 bases). CDR3 region: CSASGGGGTSTDTQYF. The CDR3 DNA reads as TGCAGCGCTAGTGGTGGTGGGGGCACTAGCACAGATACGCAGTATTTT.